One and the same sample provided the 30 T cell receptor beta chains below, sequenced in a study of cytomegalovirus exposure and HLA in healthy donors. This PCR relied on a set of 60 Vbeta primers and 13 Jbeta primers. Clones were sequenced by immunoSEQ multiplex PCR, and TCRdb holds only the in-frame ones, with some missing. The sample holds approximately 88,000 clones, roughly three quarters seen once. The specimen sequenced was PBMCs. These receptors came from a man aged 25 to 45 in good health and CMV-seronegative.

The chain links TRBV4-1 to TRBJ1-1; 7 bases map to TRBD1. The germline V gene has CDR1 MGHRA and CDR2 YSYEKL. Trimming at V came to 1 base and at J to 0 bases, leaving 2 bases not matched to a gene. The CDR3 covers 15 residues. For the CDR3, the DNA is TGCGCCAGCAGCCAAGTGGACAGGTTGAACACTGAAGCTTTCTTT. It translates to CASSQVDRLNTEAFF.

The chain couples TRBV7-2 to TRBJ1-6, with D possibly being TRBD1 (6 bases). The CDR3 length is 13 residues. V was cut by 10 bases and J by 12 bases, with 19 bases left in between. CDR1 is SGHTA and CDR2 is FQGNSA in the germline V gene. For the CDR3, the DNA is TGTGCCACCCTACGTGGGGGCCAGCTACCCCTCCACTTT. The encoded protein is CATLRGGQLPLHF.

This chain links TRBV6-6 with TRBJ1-6; D is ambiguous. V lost 5 bases to trimming and J lost 7 bases, with 6 bases between them. The CDR3 has 12 residues. Germline CDR1 and CDR2: MNHNY and SVGAGI (reference sequence). The CDR3 DNA is TGTGCCAGCAGTACACCCAATTCACCCCTCCACTTT. Its protein is CASSTPNSPLHF.

The J gene is TRBJ2-5, the V gene TRBV6-1; the match to TRBD1 covers 8 bases. Germline V gives CDR1 MNHNS, CDR2 SASEGT. This CDR3 contains 15 residues. V was pared by 4 bases and J by 1 base, with 5 bases of the junction left unmatched. CDR3: CASSARDRSQETQYF. As DNA, the CDR3 is TGTGCCAGCAGTGCCCGGGACAGGAGCCAAGAGACCCAGTACTTC.

CDR3 in DNA: TGTGCCAGCAGCGTAAGGGGCTCCGGGGAGCTGTTTTTT. This codes for CASSVRGSGELFF. This chain uses TRBV9 with TRBJ2-2; TRBD1 is a possible D gene (5 bases). Germline CDR1 SGDLS, CDR2 YYNGEE. CDR3 length equals 13 residues. V was clipped by 1 base and J by 6 bases, with 7 bases between them.

This clone appeared once. The chain is built from TRBV7-9 and TRBJ2-3, with 8 bases identical to TRBD1. The V gene end was trimmed by 5 bases and the J gene end by 1 base; junction bases not matched to a gene: 8. The CDR3 is 16 residues long. Per the germline V gene, CDR1 is SEHNR and CDR2 is FQNEAQ (reference sequence). CDR3 sequence: CASSHGMGQGTDTQYF. The DNA of the CDR3 is TGTGCCAGCAGCCATGGTATGGGACAGGGCACAGATACGCAGTATTTT.

The chain couples TRBV9 to TRBJ1-3, with a tentative D call TRBD1 (5 bases). Germline assignment: CDR1 SGDLS and CDR2 YYNGEE. CDR3 length equals 17 residues. Trimming removed 0 bases from V and 0 bases from J, with 13 bases in between. CDR3 coding DNA: TGTGCCAGCAGCGTAGACGGGGGTTCAACCTCTGGAAACACCATATATTTT. As protein: CASSVDGGSTSGNTIYF.

The chain employs TRBV2 and TRBJ1-6; a weak D match, TRBD1 (6 bases). Between the trimmed V and J ends, which lost 8 bases and 7 bases, there was a span of 12 bases. The CDR3 covers 13 residues. The germline gives CDR1 SNHLY, CDR2 FYNNEI. The CDR3 sequence is CASLQGANSPLHF. The CDR3 coding sequence is TGTGCCAGCCTACAGGGAGCCAATTCACCCCTCCACTTT.

This chain joins TRBV6-5 and TRBJ2-7; 8 bases map to TRBD1. The trim removed 4 bases at V and 6 bases at J, leaving 2 bases unmatched. Germline CDR1 is MNHEY and CDR2 is SVGAGI. The CDR3 consists of 12 residues. CDR3 residues: CASSSTGAEQYF. The CDR3 DNA reads as TGTGCCAGCAGTTCGACAGGGGCCGAGCAGTACTTC.

The chain uses TRBV19 and TRBJ1-2, with a tentative D call TRBD1 (6 bases). Trimming stripped 10 bases from V and 3 bases from J, with 15 bases between. The CDR3 is 13 amino acids. The germline V gene has CDR1 LNHDA and CDR2 SQIVND (reference sequence). In DNA form, the CDR3 reads TGTGCCACAGATTCAACAGGGTACTATGGCTACACCTTC. Its protein is CATDSTGYYGYTF.

The chain has TRBV6-5 and TRBJ2-2, with 9 bases that match TRBD1. J was trimmed by 6 bases and V by 0 bases; bases with no gene match: 5. Per the germline V gene, CDR1 is MNHEY and CDR2 is SVGAGI. This CDR3 comprises 16 residues. CDR3 sequence: CASSYSWTGDPGELFF. DNA for the CDR3: TGTGCCAGCAGTTACTCCTGGACAGGGGATCCCGGGGAGCTGTTTTTT.

This chain joins TRBV6-5 and TRBJ2-7; D is ambiguous. The V end lost 0 bases, the J end lost 2 bases, and 11 bases lay between the germline ends. Germline assignment: CDR1 MNHEY and CDR2 SVGAGI. CDR3 length equals 15 residues. The CDR3 DNA reads as TGTGCCAGCAGTTACTCGAGCAGGCTCACCTACGAGCAGTACTTC. Protein product: CASSYSSRLTYEQYF.

This clone was found once. V usage is TRBV4-2 and J usage is TRBJ1-2; tentative D call: TRBD1 (6 bases). V was shortened by 6 bases and J by 1 base, with 15 bases between the two germline ends. The CDR3 sequence is 15 residues long. Germline V gene data show CDR1 as LGHNA and CDR2 as YNFKEQ. The CDR3 loop reads CASRGGGGFNYGYTF. The DNA for the CDR3 is TGTGCCAGCAGGGGCGGGGGCGGATTTAACTATGGCTACACCTTC.

The count of this clone is one. This chain uses TRBV19 with TRBJ2-1; TRBD2 agrees at 8 bases. J was trimmed by 12 bases and V by 7 bases; bases with no gene match: 14. The CDR3 sequence is 14 residues long. Germline V gives CDR1 LNHDA, CDR2 SQIVND (reference sequence). In nucleotides, the CDR3 is TGTGCCAGTATAGCGGGACTAGGAGACCCGAGGCAGTTCTTC. Amino acids: CASIAGLGDPRQFF. The full variable domain, rest sourced from reference TRBV19 and TRBJ2-1, is DGGITQSPKYLFRKEGQNVTLSCEQNLNHDAMYWYRQDPGQGLRLIYYSQIVNDFQKGDIAEGYSVSREKKESFPLTVTSAQKNPTAFYLCASIAGLGDPRQFFGPGTRLTVL.

The chain recombines TRBV28 with TRBJ2-7; 9 bases are a match to TRBD1. Germline lookup yields CDR1 MDHEN and CDR2 SYDVKM. The CDR3 runs to 14 residues. J was trimmed by 3 bases and V by 5 bases; bases with no gene match: 5. The CDR3 is CASSPGTGNYEQYF. The CDR3 DNA reads TGTGCCAGCAGTCCCGGGACAGGGAACTACGAGCAGTACTTC.

V and J are TRBV7-9 and TRBJ1-3; a weak D match, TRBD1 (5 bases). Germline V gene lookup returns CDR1 SEHNR and CDR2 FQNEAQ (reference sequence). Deletions cut 5 bases from V and 0 bases from J, with 11 bases between. The CDR3 runs 15 residues. CDR3 protein: CASSQPTVSGNTIYF. The CDR3 DNA is TGTGCCAGCAGCCAACCGACAGTCTCTGGAAACACCATATATTTT.

This chain links TRBV11-2 with TRBJ2-2, with 15 bases identical to TRBD2. This CDR3 contains 17 residues. Germline-derived CDR1 and CDR2 are SGHAT and FQNNGV. Unmatched junction bases numbered 4, after V lost 4 bases and J lost 4 bases. CDR3 bases: TGTGCCAGCAGCTCGGGACTAGCGGGAGGTGGCACCGGGGAGCTGTTTTTT. This encodes CASSSGLAGGGTGELFF. Filled out from reference TRBV11-2 and TRBJ2-2, the complete variable domain reads EAGVAQSPRYKIIEKRQSVAFWCNPISGHATLYWYQQILGQGPKLLIQFQNNGVVDDSQLPKDRFSAERLKGVDSTLKIQPAKLEDSAVYLCASSSGLAGGGTGELFFGEGSRLTVL.

This clone is a singleton in its sample. The V gene is TRBV10-3, the J gene TRBJ1-5; weak D call: TRBD1 (6 bases). Between the trimmed V and J ends, which lost 0 bases and 4 bases, there was a span of 10 bases. CDR3 size: 15 residues. The V gene's germline CDR1 is ENHRY and CDR2 SYGVKD. The CDR3 is CAISESTGWNQPQHF. CDR3 in DNA: TGTGCCATCAGTGAGTCCACAGGGTGGAATCAGCCCCAGCATTTT.

The chain recombines TRBV19 with TRBJ1-2; D perhaps matches TRBD1 (5 bases). Germline values: CDR1 LNHDA, CDR2 SQIVND (reference sequence). CDR3 length equals 15 residues. The V end was cut by 5 bases, the J end by 4 bases, with 17 bases between. The CDR3 DNA sequence: TGTGCCAGTAGTTACCTCAGGGCCGTGGGCTATGGCTACACCTTC. Translating it yields CASSYLRAVGYGYTF.

The J gene is TRBJ2-6, the V gene TRBV6-5; 7 nucleotides align to TRBD1. Germline assignment: CDR1 MNHEY and CDR2 SVGAGI. With V trimmed by 6 bases and J by 0 bases, 2 bases remained unmatched. The CDR3 is 15 amino acids. The DNA of the CDR3 is TGTGCCAGCAGGGGACAGTACTCTGGGGCCAACGTCCTGACTTTC. Residues: CASRGQYSGANVLTF.

J is TRBJ1-4 and V is TRBV5-1; the match to TRBD1 covers 7 bases. CDR1 is SGHRS, CDR2 YFSETQ, per germline. Trimming took 3 bases from V and 7 from J; bases not matched to a gene: 9. There are 15 residues in the CDR3. This CDR3 reads CASSSTGTEAEKLFF. The CDR3, as DNA: TGCGCCAGCAGCTCCACCGGGACAGAGGCTGAAAAACTGTTTTTT.

The rearrangement uses TRBV19 and TRBJ1-1; 10 bases are shared with TRBD1. Germline CDR1 LNHDA, CDR2 SQIVND (reference sequence). This CDR3 has 16 amino acids. V trimming: 4 bases; J trimming: 5 bases; junction bases outside the gene matches: 10. Here the CDR3 reads CASSNIGGTGDTEAFF. The CDR3 coding sequence is TGTGCCAGTAGTAACATCGGGGGGACAGGGGATACTGAAGCTTTCTTT.

The chain couples TRBV5-6 to TRBJ1-1; the D gene is possibly TRBD1 (5 bases). Trimming left V 0 bases short and J 6 bases short, with 9 bases between. Germline V gene sequence: CDR1 SGHDT, CDR2 YYEEEE. The CDR3 sequence is 13 residues long. The chain's CDR3 is CASSLGGVAEAFF. In DNA form, the CDR3 reads TGTGCCAGCAGCTTGGGGGGGGTGGCTGAAGCTTTCTTT.

The V gene is TRBV28, the J gene TRBJ2-5; 8 nucleotides line up with TRBD1. J was trimmed by 0 bases and V by 4 bases; bases with no gene match: 7. From germline, CDR1 is MDHEN and CDR2 SYDVKM. The CDR3 sequence is 16 residues long. In DNA form, the CDR3 reads TGTGCCAGCAGTTGGTTTCAGGGGGCTTACCAAGAGACCCAGTACTTC. This sequence encodes CASSWFQGAYQETQYF.

The rearrangement joins TRBV19 to TRBJ2-3; 10 positions match TRBD1. CDR3 size: 14 residues. The germline V gene has CDR1 LNHDA and CDR2 SQIVND (reference sequence). The ends lost 10 bases at V and 4 bases at J; junction bases unmatched: 8. As DNA, the CDR3 is TGTGCCACACAGGACAGGGGGAGGTCAGATACGCAGTATTTT. The encoded protein is CATQDRGRSDTQYF.

For the CDR3, the DNA is TGTGCCACCAGCATCCGAGACTTTATGACTGGGGGCTACACCTTC. Protein: CATSIRDFMTGGYTF. The chain links TRBV15 to TRBJ1-2; D gene unclear. The V end lost 4 bases, the J end lost 8 bases, and 20 bases lay between the germline ends. The germline V gene has CDR1 LNHNV and CDR2 YYDKDF (reference sequence). The CDR3 covers 15 residues.

CDR3 in DNA: TGTGCCAGCTCACTTTCGAGCGGGAGGGCCGCGGATACGCAGTATTTT. Translation gives CASSLSSGRAADTQYF. The chain carries TRBV18 and TRBJ2-3, with 10 positions matching TRBD2. The germline CDR1 and CDR2 sequences are KGHSH and LQKENI. The CDR3 covers 16 residues. V was clipped by 4 bases and J by 6 bases; unmatched bases: 10. The complete variable domain, with remaining parts taken from reference TRBV18 and TRBJ2-3, reads NAGVMQNPRHLVRRRGQEARLRCSPMKGHSHVYWYRQLPEEGLKFMVYLQKENIIDESGMPKERFSAEFPKEGPSILRIQQVVRGDSAAYFCASSLSSGRAADTQYFGPGTRLTVL.

This rearrangement joins TRBV6-5 to TRBJ2-2, with D possibly TRBD2 on 6 matching bases. The germline V gene has CDR1 MNHEY and CDR2 SVGAGI. The V end was cut by 6 bases, the J end by 5 bases, with 16 bases between. The CDR3 loop spans 15 amino acids. The CDR3 sequence: CASSVSGGRTGELFF. The CDR3 region has the DNA TGTGCCAGCAGCGTGTCCGGGGGTCGGACCGGGGAGCTGTTTTTT.

The chain recombines TRBV18 with TRBJ1-3; the match to TRBD1 covers 7 bases. Germline-derived CDR1 and CDR2 are KGHSH and LQKENI. The ends lost 5 bases at V and 4 bases at J; junction bases unmatched: 5. The CDR3 contains 14 residues. As DNA, the CDR3 is TGTGCCAGCTCAACAGGGGATGGAGGAAACACCATATATTTT. Its protein product is CASSTGDGGNTIYF. The full variable domain, completed using reference TRBV18 and TRBJ1-3, is NAGVMQNPRHLVRRRGQEARLRCSPMKGHSHVYWYRQLPEEGLKFMVYLQKENIIDESGMPKERFSAEFPKEGPSILRIQQVVRGDSAAYFCASSTGDGGNTIYFGEGSWLTVV.

This chain connects TRBV25-1 to TRBJ2-3; D remains ambiguous. Germline loops: CDR1 MGHDK, CDR2 SYGVNS. CDR3 length equals 12 residues. V dropped 2 bases and J dropped 5 bases, with 5 bases sitting between them. In DNA, the CDR3 is TGTGCCAGCAGTGAACGGAGAGATACGCAGTATTTT. This sequence encodes CASSERRDTQYF.